This T cell receptor beta chain was identified in a study of immune characterization of retroperitoneal liposarcoma. This clonotype was recorded many times. TCRdb re-derived calls from the PCR reads in MiXCR, one entry per CDR3 protein. The top ten hold roughly 8.5% of the sample, which has approximately 9,400 distinct CDR3 sequences, around a quarter seen once. The CDR3 is 15 residues long. Germline values: CDR1 SGHTA, CDR2 FQGNSA. Trimming cost V 1 base and J 6 bases, with 13 bases left between them. Sequenced: tumor tissue. V gene TRBV7-2 combines with J gene TRBJ2-1; D assignment may be TRBD1 or TRBD2 (6 bases each). The receptor was derived from a male donor with retroperitoneal liposarcoma. CDR3: CASSLDTGRFNEQFF. CDR3 sequence (DNA): TGTGCCAGCAGCTTAGATACAGGGAGGTTCAATGAGCAGTTCTTC.